These 14 T cell receptor beta chains share one sample of origin, sequenced in a study of cytomegalovirus exposure and HLA in healthy donors. Researchers ran the PCR with 60 Vbeta and 13 Jbeta primers. The assay was immunoSEQ multiplex PCR, and TCRdb's table has in-frame clones only and misses some. This repertoire shows around 140,000 clones, 70% to 85% found once; its top ten account for roughly 9.9%. The source material was PBMCs. The receptors stem from a woman aged 60 to 75 in good health and CMV-seropositive.

The chain employs TRBV6-6 and TRBJ1-5; 9 bases match TRBD1. The CDR3 covers 14 residues. Per the germline V gene, CDR1 is MNHNY and CDR2 is SVGAGI (reference sequence). V dropped 7 bases and J dropped 5; count of bases not matched to a gene: 6. The CDR3 loop is CASTEDRGDQPQHF. The CDR3 region has the DNA TGTGCCAGCACCGAAGACAGGGGGGATCAGCCCCAGCATTTT.

This chain connects TRBV28 to TRBJ2-1; 12 nucleotides agree with TRBD2. Germline lookup yields CDR1 MDHEN and CDR2 SYDVKM. Trimming at V came to 3 bases and at J to 7 bases, leaving 4 bases not matched to a gene. The CDR3 totals 15 residues. The CDR3 sequence: CASSFGLAGSNEQFF. In nucleotides, the CDR3 is TGTGCCAGCAGTTTCGGACTAGCGGGATCTAATGAGCAGTTCTTC.

The chain uses TRBV27 and TRBJ2-5; 8 positions agree with TRBD1. Germline values: CDR1 MNHEY, CDR2 SMNVEV (reference sequence). The CDR3 length is 15 residues. V lost 2 bases, J lost 4 bases, and 6 bases stayed unmatched. CDR3 bases: TGTGCCAGCAGTTTAATCCGGACAGGGCGAGAGACCCAGTACTTC. This encodes CASSLIRTGRETQYF.

This clone appeared a single time. The chain uses TRBV18 and TRBJ2-7; maybe TRBD1 (5 bases). V shed 4 bases and J shed 0 bases, with 10 bases lying between them. Germline CDR1 KGHSH, CDR2 LQKENI. There are 14 residues in the CDR3. CDR3 sequence reads: CASSLEQDSYEQYF. The CDR3 nucleotides read TGTGCCAGCTCACTCGAACAGGACTCCTACGAGCAGTACTTC.

The CDR3 is CASSGNRGTYNEQFF. The CDR3 coding sequence is TGTGCCAGCAGCGGGAACAGGGGGACCTACAATGAGCAGTTCTTC. The V and J genes are TRBV9 and TRBJ2-1; 8 positions match TRBD1. In germline, CDR1 is SGDLS, CDR2 YYNGEE. This CDR3 region has 15 residues. V lost 3 bases to trimming and J lost 2 bases; unmatched junction nucleotides: 4.

This CDR3 is CAWSLGTGDTEAFF. CDR3 DNA sequence: TGTGCCTGGAGCCTCGGGACAGGGGACACTGAAGCTTTCTTT. This rearrangement joins TRBV30 to TRBJ1-1; TRBD1 matches at 10 bases. The V gene end was trimmed by 3 bases and the J gene end by 3 bases; junction bases not matched to a gene: 4. In germline, CDR1 is GTSNPN, CDR2 SVGIG (reference sequence). The CDR3 length is 14 residues.

V and J are TRBV18 and TRBJ2-3; possibly TRBD2 for D (6 bases). Germline values: CDR1 KGHSH, CDR2 LQKENI. V gave up 3 bases and J gave up 2 bases, with 12 bases separating them. The CDR3 has 15 amino acids. The CDR3 DNA is TGTGCCAGCTCACCCCGGGCTAGCGACACAGATACGCAGTATTTT. It translates to CASSPRASDTDTQYF.

This clone was found once. The chain couples TRBV5-4 to TRBJ2-3, with D tentatively TRBD2 (6 bases). The V end lost 4 bases, the J end lost 0 bases, and 9 bases lay between the germline ends. Germline CDR1 and CDR2: SGHNT and YYREEE (reference sequence). The CDR3 has 14 residues. In DNA, the CDR3 is TGTGCCAGCAGCCCGGGACTCAGCACAGATACGCAGTATTTT. Its protein product is CASSPGLSTDTQYF.

The rearrangement joins TRBV27 to TRBJ2-5; no clear D. CDR1 is MNHEY and CDR2 is SMNVEV in the germline V gene (reference sequence). Trimming pared 3 bases from V and 2 bases from J, leaving 7 bases between. CDR3 length: 13 amino acids. This CDR3 reads CASSFGQQETQYF. CDR3 sequence (DNA): TGTGCCAGCAGTTTTGGGCAGCAAGAGACCCAGTACTTC.

This sequence joins TRBV6-1 and TRBJ2-3; 13 positions agree with TRBD2. Germline V lookup: CDR1 MNHNS, CDR2 SASEGT. J was trimmed by 6 bases and V by 6 bases; bases with no gene match: 6. This CDR3 region has 15 residues. CDR3 nucleotide sequence: TGTGCCAGCAGGGGACTAGCGGGGCCCCTGGATACGCAGTATTTT. Translation: CASRGLAGPLDTQYF.

The genes are TRBV5-1 and TRBJ2-7; 10 bases align to TRBD1. Trimming removed 6 bases from V and 6 bases from J; junction bases left unmatched: 9. This CDR3 contains 14 residues. From germline, CDR1 is SGHRS and CDR2 YFSETQ. CDR3 residues: CASNSGTGVSEQYF. The CDR3 region has the DNA TGCGCCAGCAACTCCGGGACAGGGGTTTCCGAGCAGTACTTC. Full variable domain (remainder filled in from reference TRBV5-1 and TRBJ2-7): KAGVTQTPRYLIKTRGQQVTLSCSPISGHRSVSWYQQTPGQGLQFLFEYFSETQRNKGNFPGRFSGRQFSNSRSEMNVSTLELGDSALYLCASNSGTGVSEQYFGPGTRLTVT.

This clone has just one count. The chain recombines TRBV19 with TRBJ2-7; weak D call: TRBD2 (7 bases). The germline V and J ends were trimmed by 5 bases and 7 bases, with 18 bases remaining between them. The CDR3 has 14 amino acids. Germline V gene lookup returns CDR1 LNHDA and CDR2 SQIVND (reference sequence). This CDR3 is CASSHRVGAGEQYF. In nucleotides, the CDR3 is TGTGCCAGTAGTCACAGGGTCGGAGCGGGAGAGCAGTACTTC.

This sequence joins TRBV6-6 and TRBJ2-7, with no clear D. This CDR3 has 13 residues. V was clipped by 4 bases and J by 3 bases, with 10 bases between them. The germline CDR1 and CDR2 sequences are MNHNY and SVGAGI (reference sequence). The CDR3: CASSSQEIYEQYF. The CDR3 DNA sequence: TGTGCCAGCAGTTCGCAGGAAATCTACGAGCAGTACTTC.

In DNA, the CDR3 is TGTGCCAGCACCCCCACTCCCTGGGACAGGGGGGTCTACGAGCAGTACTTC. Translation: CASTPTPWDRGVYEQYF. V usage is TRBV11-3 and J usage is TRBJ2-7; TRBD1 agrees at 11 bases. The CDR3 totals 17 residues. From germline, CDR1 is SGHNT and CDR2 YENEEA. J was trimmed by 3 bases and V by 7 bases; bases with no gene match: 14.